Below, 27 T cell receptor beta chains from the same sample are listed, as sequenced in a study of T cell changes during pregnancy in multiple sclerosis. Using immunoSEQ multiplex PCR, the repertoire was profiled, and TCRdb retains in-frame clones only, with some absent. Found here are 76,000 or so clones, 93% of them singletons; the top ten hold 0.65% to 0.75%. Sequencing was performed on peripheral blood, taken in the second trimester of pregnancy. All receptors come from a female donor in good health, enrolled as a control in a pregnancy study.

CDR3 amino acids: CASSQEAVTGELFF. As DNA, the CDR3 is TGCGCCAGCAGCCAAGAAGCCGTCACCGGGGAGCTGTTTTTT. The chain is built from TRBV4-3 and TRBJ2-2; D gene uncertain. The CDR3 has 14 amino acids. The germline gives CDR1 LGHNA, CDR2 YSLEER. V dropped 0 bases and J dropped 4 bases, with 6 bases sitting between them.

This clone was observed a single time. The chain joins TRBV2 to TRBJ1-2; 7 bases match TRBD1. The length of the CDR3 is 16 residues. From germline, CDR1 is SNHLY and CDR2 FYNNEI. After removal of 6 bases from V and 3 bases from J, the junction contained 13 bases not matched to a gene. Here the CDR3 DNA reads TGTGCCAGCAGGGAATTACAGGGGATCACGGACTATGGCTACACCTTC. This codes for CASRELQGITDYGYTF.

This chain links TRBV5-1 with TRBJ1-1, with TRBD1 matching over 8 bases. The CDR3 runs 14 residues. The trim removed 4 bases at V and 1 base at J, leaving 3 bases unmatched. The germline V gene has CDR1 SGHRS and CDR2 YFSETQ. The CDR3 DNA reads TGCGCCAGCAGCGGACAGGGAGCGAACACTGAAGCTTTCTTT. Its translation is CASSGQGANTEAFF.

The chain has TRBV5-1 and TRBJ1-1, with D possibly matching TRBD1 (6 bases). V gave up 4 bases and J gave up 4 bases, with 17 bases separating them. From germline, CDR1 is SGHRS and CDR2 YFSETQ. CDR3 length: 15 residues. This CDR3 reads CASSPGGTGSTEAFF. The DNA for the CDR3 is TGCGCCAGCAGCCCTGGGGGCACAGGTAGCACTGAAGCTTTCTTT.

The chain combines TRBV4-2 with TRBJ2-2; 10 bases align to TRBD2. Germline loops: CDR1 LGHNA, CDR2 YNFKEQ. V dropped 0 bases and J dropped 3; count of bases not matched to a gene: 7. CDR3 size: 18 residues. For the CDR3, the DNA is TGTGCCAGCAGCCAAGAATCAACTAGCGGGGACTACACCGGGGAGCTGTTTTTT. Its protein product is CASSQESTSGDYTGELFF.

This clone appeared once. The chain couples TRBV23-1 to TRBJ1-1, with 9 bases lining up with TRBD1. TRBV23-1 is marked as an open reading frame, function uncertain. CDR3 length: 15 residues. The V segment lost 4 bases and the J segment 5 bases; nucleotides outside the gene matches: 8. CDR3 protein: CASSLTGGPGTEAFF. The CDR3 bases are TGCGCCAGCAGTCTTACAGGGGGCCCGGGGACTGAAGCTTTCTTT.

This rearrangement joins TRBV30 to TRBJ2-6; no clear D. V dropped 3 bases and J dropped 0 bases, with 12 bases sitting between them. Germline CDR1 reads GTSNPN; CDR2 reads SVGIG (reference sequence). The CDR3 totals 16 residues. CDR3 bases: TGTGCCTGGAGCCTGGCCTTAACCTCTGGGGCCAACGTCCTGACTTTC. It codes for CAWSLALTSGANVLTF.

The V gene is TRBV7-2, the J gene TRBJ2-3, with TRBD2 as a possible D gene (6 bases). V lost 2 bases, J lost 4 bases, and 13 bases lay in between. The CDR3 covers 15 residues. Germline lookup yields CDR1 SGHTA and CDR2 FQGNSA. The CDR3 sequence: CASSLTTGVADTQYF. The CDR3 DNA sequence: TGTGCCAGCAGCTTAACGACGGGGGTGGCAGATACGCAGTATTTT.

The gene calls are TRBV6-6 and TRBJ2-5, with 7 bases lining up with TRBD1. There are 15 residues in the CDR3. Germline lookup yields CDR1 MNHNY and CDR2 SVGAGI (reference sequence). V lost 1 base to trimming and J lost 1 base; unmatched junction nucleotides: 3. CDR3 sequence reads: CASSYLTGAQETQYF. CDR3 coding DNA: TGTGCCAGCAGTTACTTAACAGGGGCCCAAGAGACCCAGTACTTC.

The chain couples TRBV19 to TRBJ2-5; D gene unclear. The germline CDR1 and CDR2 sequences are LNHDA and SQIVND (reference sequence). This CDR3 spans 13 amino acids. Trimming shortened V by 3 bases and J by 5 bases, and 10 bases separated the two germline ends. The CDR3 sequence: CASSIPTRETQYF. CDR3 coding DNA: TGTGCCAGTAGTATCCCCACGCGGGAGACCCAGTACTTC.

CDR3 sequence reads: CASSLALAGVRDEQFF. The CDR3 DNA reads as TGTGCCAGCAGCTTAGCGTTGGCAGGGGTTCGCGATGAGCAGTTCTTC. The chain recombines TRBV7-2 with TRBJ2-1, with TRBD1 as a possible D gene (6 bases). This CDR3 is 16 amino acids long. V lost 0 bases and J lost 8, with 17 bases in between. Germline CDR1 reads SGHTA; CDR2 reads FQGNSA.

V usage is TRBV9 and J usage is TRBJ1-6; possibly TRBD1 for D (5 bases). There are 15 residues in the CDR3. CDR1 is SGDLS and CDR2 is YYNGEE in the germline V gene. V lost 5 bases and J 1 base, leaving 10 bases between the germline ends. The CDR3 here is CASSQGRSYNSPLHF. The CDR3 region has the DNA TGTGCCAGCAGTCAGGGTAGGTCCTATAATTCACCCCTCCACTTT. Full variable domain (rest looked up from reference TRBV9 and TRBJ1-6): DSGVTQTPKHLITATGQRVTLRCSPRSGDLSVYWYQQSLDQGLQFLIQYYNGEERAKGNILERFSAQQFPDLHSELNLSSLELGDSALYFCASSQGRSYNSPLHFGNGTRLTVT.

This clone was seen just once. The chain recombines TRBV13 with TRBJ1-1, with 9 bases that match TRBD1. This CDR3 has 14 amino acids. The trim removed 4 bases at V and 4 bases at J, leaving 4 bases unmatched. The germline V gene has CDR1 PRHDT and CDR2 FYEKMQ (reference sequence). The CDR3 protein is CASSSPGQGTEAFF. The CDR3 DNA reads as TGTGCCAGCAGCTCACCGGGACAGGGCACTGAAGCTTTCTTT.

This sequence joins TRBV11-1 and TRBJ1-1; D is unresolved. The CDR3 runs 15 residues. The ends were cut back, 1 base at V and 7 bases at J, with 16 bases in the middle. Germline V gene lookup returns CDR1 SGHAT and CDR2 FQDESV (reference sequence). The chain's CDR3 is CASSLGLRVTNEAFF. Written as DNA, the CDR3 is TGTGCCAGCAGCTTAGGCCTTCGCGTTACTAATGAAGCTTTCTTT.

The genes are TRBV11-3 and TRBJ2-2; D is unclear. Germline assignment: CDR1 SGHNT and CDR2 YENEEA. V was shortened by 5 bases and J by 7 bases, with 8 bases between the two germline ends. The CDR3 length is 12 residues. This CDR3 reads CASSTRSGELFF. CDR3 DNA sequence: TGTGCCAGCAGCACCCGTAGCGGGGAGCTGTTTTTT.

The rearrangement uses TRBV28 and TRBJ2-3; D unclear. This CDR3 is 12 amino acids long. Germline V CDR1 and CDR2: MDHEN, SYDVKM. The ends were cut back, 3 bases at V and 3 bases at J, with 4 bases in the middle. DNA of the CDR3: TGTGCCAGCAGTTTTCGGACAGATACGCAGTATTTT. This codes for CASSFRTDTQYF.

CDR3 sequence (DNA): TGTGCCAGCAGTCGAGGGGGCGTGAGGTCCTACGAGCAGTACTTC. Translated: CASSRGGVRSYEQYF. The chain carries TRBV5-4 and TRBJ2-7, with 7 bases fitting TRBD1. With 5 bases clipped from V and 1 base from J, the junction kept 9 bases outside the gene matches. The CDR3 is 15 residues long. The V gene's germline CDR1 is SGHNT and CDR2 YYREEE (reference sequence).

A single count supports this clone. The rearrangement links TRBV19 to TRBJ2-1; D is unresolved. This CDR3 contains 14 residues. The V end was cut by 8 bases, the J end by 6 bases, with 17 bases between. Germline CDR1 and CDR2: LNHDA and SQIVND (reference sequence). CDR3 protein: CASVGLSPTNEQFF. CDR3 DNA: TGTGCCAGTGTGGGCCTCTCACCCACCAATGAGCAGTTCTTC.

The chain recombines TRBV5-1 with TRBJ2-1, with 9 positions matching TRBD2. Trimming cost V 0 bases and J 9 bases; bases outside gene matches: 7. CDR1 and CDR2 from the germline V gene are SGHRS and YFSETQ. The CDR3 has 15 amino acids. Here the CDR3 DNA reads TGCGCCAGCAGCTTGGTCGGCGGGGGGGCAGGTGAGCAGTTCTTC. Translation: CASSLVGGGAGEQFF.

The chain couples TRBV14 to TRBJ1-6; D remains ambiguous. Germline V gene sequence: CDR1 SGHDN, CDR2 FVKESK. Trimming cost V 1 base and J 8 bases, with 6 bases left between them. The CDR3 is 13 amino acids. For the CDR3, the DNA is TGTGCCAGCAGCCAAGGCACTTATTCACCCCTCCACTTT. Amino acids: CASSQGTYSPLHF.

The chain carries TRBV7-3 and TRBJ1-1, with 7 bases matching TRBD1. CDR3 size: 13 residues. Losses at the gene ends were 4 bases for V and 6 bases for J; bases not matched to a gene: 5. Germline CDR1 SGHTA, CDR2 FQGTGA. This CDR3 is CASSYQGGAEAFF. In nucleotides, the CDR3 is TGTGCCAGCAGCTACCAGGGGGGCGCTGAAGCTTTCTTT.

This chain connects TRBV7-7 to TRBJ2-1, with 7 bases that match TRBD2. This CDR3 is 17 amino acids long. Germline V CDR1 and CDR2: SSHAT, FNYEAQ (reference sequence). V dropped 3 bases and J dropped 0; count of bases not matched to a gene: 8. Here the CDR3 reads CASSLAGGFNSYNEQFF. The CDR3, as DNA: TGTGCCAGCAGCTTGGCCGGGGGGTTTAACTCCTACAATGAGCAGTTCTTC.

The chain has TRBV6-1 and TRBJ2-7; D uncertain. Germline V CDR1 and CDR2: MNHNS, SASEGT. The CDR3 runs 15 residues. Trimming stripped 2 bases from V and 1 base from J, with 12 bases between. The CDR3 region is CASSERPIESYEQYF. CDR3 coding DNA: TGTGCCAGCAGTGAACGCCCCATCGAGTCCTACGAGCAGTACTTC.

In its sample, this clone was seen a few times. V is TRBV7-9 and J is TRBJ1-2; TRBD1 agrees at 7 bases. The ends lost 1 base at V and 7 bases at J; junction bases unmatched: 3. The CDR3 length is 13 residues. Germline CDR1 SEHNR, CDR2 FQNEAQ (reference sequence). The CDR3 sequence: CASSLETGSGYTF. The CDR3 bases are TGTGCCAGCAGCTTAGAGACAGGGTCTGGCTACACCTTC.

The V and J genes are TRBV5-1 and TRBJ1-1; perhaps TRBD1 as D (6 bases). Between the trimmed V and J ends, which lost 4 bases and 7 bases, there was a span of 26 bases. The CDR3 covers 17 residues. CDR1 is SGHRS, CDR2 YFSETQ, per germline. The CDR3 DNA is TGCGCCAGCAGCCCCCAAGGGACAATGGACAGAGCGAGTGAAGCTTTCTTT. As protein: CASSPQGTMDRASEAFF.

The V and J genes are TRBV30 and TRBJ2-7; TRBD1 agrees at 7 bases. The CDR3 consists of 15 residues. Germline V gene sequence: CDR1 GTSNPN, CDR2 SVGIG (reference sequence). After removal of 1 base from V and 1 base from J, the junction contained 7 bases not matched to a gene. CDR3 protein: CAWSGNRGSSYEQYF. CDR3 nucleotides: TGTGCCTGGAGTGGAAACAGGGGATCGTCCTACGAGCAGTACTTC.

The V and J genes are TRBV5-1 and TRBJ1-1; 8 nucleotides line up with TRBD1. The CDR3 runs to 14 residues. Germline V gene sequence: CDR1 SGHRS, CDR2 YFSETQ. V was pared by 3 bases and J by 1 base, with 2 bases of the junction left unmatched. The CDR3 DNA reads as TGCGCCAGCAGCTCCGGACAGGGGAACACTGAAGCTTTCTTT. Amino acids: CASSSGQGNTEAFF.